This is a list of T cell receptor beta chains from one sample in a study of beta chain features in type 1 diabetes. Produced via immunoSEQ multiplex PCR; TCRdb's table is partial and in-frame only. The sample has 240,000 or so clones; about 15% are singletons. Sequencing was done on a sample of naive CD4+ T cells from blood. The receptors shown here come from a man aged 30 to 45 with type 1 diabetes. Each CDR3 is given with its conserved first and last residue. The D gene is left open where the match is weak. Clone size is given for some rows only: seen once, a few or many times, or a class if the clone is expanded.

CDR3 protein: CASSLSQGFGTDTQYF; CDR3 DNA: TGTGCCAGCAGCTTATCCCAGGGGTTCGGCACAGATACGCAGTATTTT; J gene: TRBJ2-3; V gene: TRBV7-9; D gene: -; clone size: few
CDR3 protein: CASSRGQVNTEAFF; CDR3 DNA: TGCGCCAGCAGCCGAGGACAGGTGAACACTGAAGCTTTCTTT; J gene: TRBJ1-1; V gene: TRBV4-1; D gene: TRBD1; clone size: -
CDR3 protein: CAISPDRGIGYNEQFF; CDR3 DNA: TGTGCCATCAGTCCTGACAGGGGAATCGGTTACAATGAGCAGTTCTTC; J gene: TRBJ2-1; V gene: TRBV10-3; D gene: TRBD1; clone size: -
CDR3 protein: CSVVARLATDYGYTF; CDR3 DNA: TGCAGCGTTGTTGCTCGGCTAGCTACCGACTATGGCTACACCTTC; J gene: TRBJ1-2; V gene: TRBV29-1; D gene: -; clone size: few
CDR3 protein: CASSEFGGQGNYEQYF; CDR3 DNA: TGTGCCAGCAGTGAATTCGGCGGGCAAGGAAACTACGAGCAGTACTTC; J gene: TRBJ2-7; V gene: TRBV6-1; D gene: -; clone size: -
CDR3 protein: CAWRAWGVNEQFF; CDR3 DNA: TGTGCCTGGAGAGCGTGGGGAGTCAATGAGCAGTTCTTC; J gene: TRBJ2-1; V gene: TRBV30; D gene: -; clone size: -
CDR3 protein: CASSLAKRADTQYF; CDR3 DNA: TGTGCCAGCAGCTTAGCAAAGAGGGCAGATACGCAGTATTTT; J gene: TRBJ2-3; V gene: TRBV7-8; D gene: -; clone size: -
CDR3 protein: CASSEARWDSYNEQFF; CDR3 DNA: TGTGCCAGCAGTGAAGCGCGGTGGGACAGCTACAATGAGCAGTTCTTC; J gene: TRBJ2-1; V gene: TRBV6-1; D gene: TRBD1; clone size: -
CDR3 protein: CASSSAGNGDSPLHF; CDR3 DNA: TGCGCCAGCAGCTCGGCGGGGAACGGGGATTCACCCCTCCACTTT; J gene: TRBJ1-6; V gene: TRBV5-1; D gene: -; clone size: -
CDR3 protein: CASSFAVDSNPYEQYF; CDR3 DNA: TGTGCCAGCAGCTTTGCGGTAGACTCAAACCCCTACGAGCAGTACTTC; J gene: TRBJ2-7; V gene: TRBV7-9; D gene: -; clone size: -
CDR3 protein: CASSSQFNQPQHF; CDR3 DNA: TGTGCCAGTAGTAGCCAGTTCAATCAGCCCCAGCATTTT; J gene: TRBJ1-5; V gene: TRBV19; D gene: -; clone size: -
CDR3 protein: CASTPGQGSQPQHF; CDR3 DNA: TGTGCCAGTACTCCGGGACAGGGTTCCCAGCCCCAGCATTTT; J gene: TRBJ1-5; V gene: TRBV19; D gene: TRBD1; clone size: -
CDR3 protein: CASSLSIGESEQFF; CDR3 DNA: TGTGCCAGCAGTTTATCAATCGGGGAGAGTGAGCAGTTCTTC; J gene: TRBJ2-1; V gene: TRBV27; D gene: -; clone size: -
CDR3 protein: CASSQAFGASGIYNEQFF; CDR3 DNA: TGCGCCAGCAGCCAAGCCTTCGGGGCTAGCGGGATTTACAATGAGCAGTTCTTC; J gene: TRBJ2-1; V gene: TRBV4-1; D gene: TRBD2; clone size: few
CDR3 protein: CASSIVQGGYGYTF; CDR3 DNA: TGTGCCAGTAGTATAGTCCAGGGTGGCTATGGCTACACCTTC; J gene: TRBJ1-2; V gene: TRBV19; D gene: -; clone size: -
CDR3 protein: CASNGLAKNIQYF; CDR3 DNA: TGTGCCAGCAATGGGCTGGCCAAAAACATTCAGTACTTC; J gene: TRBJ2-4; V gene: TRBV2; D gene: -; clone size: few
CDR3 protein: CASSQGSQGLYEAFF; CDR3 DNA: TGCGCCAGCAGCCAAGGAAGCCAGGGCTTGTATGAAGCTTTCTTT; J gene: TRBJ1-1; V gene: TRBV4-1; D gene: -; clone size: -
CDR3 protein: CSVEANEKLFF; CDR3 DNA: TGCAGCGTTGAGGCCAATGAAAAACTGTTTTTT; J gene: TRBJ1-4; V gene: TRBV29-1; D gene: -; clone size: -
CDR3 protein: CSVKSGSGQETQYF; CDR3 DNA: TGCAGCGTTAAGAGCGGGAGTGGGCAAGAGACCCAGTACTTC; J gene: TRBJ2-5; V gene: TRBV29-1; D gene: TRBD2; clone size: few
CDR3 protein: CAWSVRGGNTEAFF; CDR3 DNA: TGTGCCTGGAGTGTACGCGGCGGGAACACTGAAGCTTTCTTT; J gene: TRBJ1-1; V gene: TRBV30; D gene: -; clone size: few
CDR3 protein: CASSKARAGGRQETQYF; CDR3 DNA: TGTGCCAGCAGCAAAGCGCGGGCAGGGGGTCGACAAGAGACCCAGTACTTC; J gene: TRBJ2-5; V gene: TRBV21-1; D gene: -; clone size: few
CDR3 protein: CASSSTGTGGFHIQYF; CDR3 DNA: TGTGCCAGCAGCTCAACCGGGACAGGGGGTTTTCACATTCAGTACTTC; J gene: TRBJ2-4; V gene: TRBV7-2; D gene: TRBD1; clone size: few
CDR3 protein: CASRPEGQGAGEQFF; CDR3 DNA: TGTGCCAGCAGGCCCGAGGGACAGGGGGCCGGTGAGCAGTTCTTC; J gene: TRBJ2-1; V gene: TRBV6-5; D gene: TRBD1; clone size: -
CDR3 protein: CASTSTANLGYEQYF; CDR3 DNA: TGTGCCAGCACGTCGACAGCCAACCTGGGCTACGAGCAGTACTTC; J gene: TRBJ2-7; V gene: TRBV6-5; D gene: -; clone size: -
CDR3 protein: CASSFVAGAAPNEQFF; CDR3 DNA: TGTGCCAGCAGCTTTGTTGCGGGAGCCGCCCCCAATGAGCAGTTCTTC; J gene: TRBJ2-1; V gene: TRBV11-2; D gene: TRBD2; clone size: -
CDR3 protein: CSALQRGEQYF; CDR3 DNA: TGCAGTGCCCTACAGCGCGGGGAGCAGTACTTC; J gene: TRBJ2-7; V gene: TRBV20-1; D gene: -; clone size: -
CDR3 protein: CASSSGQYNGYTF; CDR3 DNA: TGTGCCAGCAGCTCCGGACAGTATAATGGCTACACCTTC; J gene: TRBJ1-2; V gene: TRBV5-4; D gene: -; clone size: -
CDR3 protein: CASSLVPLSGNIQYF; CDR3 DNA: TGTGCCAGCAGTTTAGTCCCCCTCAGCGGGAACATTCAGTACTTC; J gene: TRBJ2-4; V gene: TRBV27; D gene: -; clone size: few
CDR3 protein: CASSPLDREEAFF; CDR3 DNA: TGTGCCAGCAGCCCGCTGGACAGGGAGGAAGCTTTCTTT; J gene: TRBJ1-1; V gene: TRBV7-9; D gene: TRBD1; clone size: -
CDR3 protein: CASSYGWTGGAGGYTF; CDR3 DNA: TGTGCCAGCAGTTATGGCTGGACAGGGGGCGCGGGTGGCTACACCTTC; J gene: TRBJ1-2; V gene: TRBV6-5; D gene: TRBD1; clone size: few